These 29 T cell receptor beta chains came from one sample sequenced in a study of T cells expressing NK-cell markers. TCRdb re-called the 5' RACE reads and catalogs CDR3 proteins one per entry, DNA excluded. This sample contains about 260,000 distinct CDR3 sequences. Sequenced input: blood T cells: a sorted CD56 or NKG2C T cell subset, CD4+ or CD8+ T cells, or bulk PBMC T cells (not recorded which). The receptors originated from a man between 18 and 35 years old in good health.

The genes are TRBV9 and TRBJ2-7; TCRdb's D gene call, TRBD2, goes unchecked for lack of DNA. Germline CDR1 and CDR2: SGDLS and YYNGEE. CDR3 length: 15 residues. The CDR3 spells CASSKGGGTDYEQYF. Complete variable domain (other parts from reference TRBV9 and TRBJ2-7): DSGVTQTPKHLITATGQRVTLRCSPRSGDLSVYWYQQSLDQGLQFLIQYYNGEERAKGNILERFSAQQFPDLHSELNLSSLELGDSALYFCASSKGGGTDYEQYFGPGTRLTVT.

The chain recombines TRBV5-1 with TRBJ1-2; TCRdb outputs TRBD1, but without DNA this stays unchecked. CDR1 is SGHRS and CDR2 is YFSETQ in the germline V gene. The CDR3 covers 15 residues. The CDR3 loop is CASSLADGILDGYTF.

CDR3 loop: CASSFVTAGELFF. This chain uses TRBV11-2 with TRBJ2-2. The CDR3 has 13 amino acids. The germline CDR1 and CDR2 sequences are SGHAT and FQNNGV.

This chain joins TRBV5-1 and TRBJ2-1; the D call of TRBD2 rests on TCRdb alone, since no DNA is present to check it. The germline CDR1 and CDR2 sequences are SGHRS and YFSETQ. The CDR3 spans 13 residues. The CDR3 loop is CASKASGDNEQFF.

This chain joins TRBV7-2 and TRBJ2-3; TCRdb calls TRBD1, which cannot be checked without DNA. CDR3 length equals 19 residues. Germline CDR1 and CDR2: SGHTA and FQGNSA. The CDR3: CASSLAIPLGGAQWKTQYF.

CDR3 residues: CASSPGARGDGYTF. The V call is TRBV27, the J call TRBJ1-2; lacking DNA, the TRBD1 call made by TCRdb goes unchecked. Looked up from germline, CDR1 is MNHEY and CDR2 is SMNVEV (reference sequence). The CDR3 runs to 14 residues.

CDR3 residues: CASSPYTQGNYGYTF. The genes are TRBV6-1 and TRBJ1-2; checking the TCRdb D call of TRBD1 is not possible without DNA. The CDR3 extends over 15 amino acids. Germline lookup yields CDR1 MNHNS and CDR2 SASEGT.

The V gene is TRBV6-5, the J gene TRBJ2-7. The CDR3 covers 14 residues. Germline V lookup: CDR1 MNHEY, CDR2 SVGAGI. This chain's CDR3 is CASSYSIVAYEQYF.

This CDR3 is CASRAQGVYGYTF. The V and J genes are TRBV12-3 or TRBV12-4 and TRBJ1-2; there is no DNA to check the TCRdb D call of TRBD1. This CDR3 comprises 13 residues.

This chain connects TRBV7-9 to TRBJ1-4; the D call from TCRdb, TRBD1, cannot be confirmed without DNA. The CDR3 extends over 16 amino acids. CDR1 is SEHNR, CDR2 FQNEAQ, per germline (reference sequence). The CDR3 sequence: CASSPRGARSNEKLFF.

CDR3 in amino acids: CATHRELNQPQHF. V and J are TRBV10-3 and TRBJ1-5; TCRdb gives TRBD1 as the D gene, but with no DNA this cannot be confirmed. Germline CDR1 and CDR2: ENHRY and SYGVKD. The CDR3 is 13 residues long.

The V and J genes are TRBV3-1 and TRBJ2-5; there is no DNA to check the TCRdb D call of TRBD2. The CDR3 runs 15 residues. Germline V CDR1 and CDR2: LGHDT, YNNKEL (reference sequence). The CDR3 is CASSQESAGQETQYF.

J is TRBJ2-7 and V is TRBV15; TCRdb reports TRBD1, a call that lacks DNA to check it against. CDR3 length equals 15 residues. Germline loops: CDR1 LNHNV, CDR2 YYDKDF (reference sequence). The CDR3 loop is CATSRGTRQGYEQYF.

This chain connects TRBV20-1 to TRBJ1-2; TCRdb returns TRBD1, unconfirmable since there is no DNA. Germline lookup yields CDR1 DFQATT and CDR2 SNEGSKA (reference sequence). There are 12 residues in the CDR3. The CDR3 loop reads CSAARTAWGYTF.

This sequence joins TRBV6-5 and TRBJ1-1; TCRdb proposes TRBD1, but this gene call is untestable without DNA. The CDR3 covers 13 residues. Per the germline V gene, CDR1 is MNHEY and CDR2 is SVGAGI. The CDR3 region is CASSYSKGRGAFF.

The chain joins TRBV7-9 to TRBJ1-2. Germline V gene sequence: CDR1 SEHNR, CDR2 FQNEAQ (reference sequence). This CDR3 contains 14 residues. The CDR3 loop is CASTVKGGGFGYTF.

This chain uses TRBV21-1 with TRBJ2-1; TCRdb's D call, TRBD2, is unchecked because there is no DNA. TRBV21-1 is tagged as a pseudogene. The CDR3 consists of 15 residues. CDR3 protein: CASSKGPCGPNEQFF.

V is TRBV6-5 and J is TRBJ1-5; TCRdb calls TRBD1, which cannot be checked without DNA. Germline V gene lookup returns CDR1 MNHEY and CDR2 SVGAGI. The CDR3 has 15 amino acids. CDR3 sequence: CASSSGTGLNQPQHF.

V gene TRBV20-1 combines with J gene TRBJ2-3; TCRdb's assignment of TRBD2 cannot be checked, as there is no DNA. Per the germline V gene, CDR1 is DFQATT and CDR2 is SNEGSKA (reference sequence). This CDR3 comprises 14 residues. The CDR3 protein is CSASGLRSTDTQYF.

The chain joins TRBV12-3 or TRBV12-4 to TRBJ2-5; checking the TCRdb D call of TRBD1 is not possible without DNA. The CDR3 is 12 residues long. CDR3 amino acids: CASSFSLGAQYF.

The chain links TRBV10-3 to TRBJ2-7. The CDR3 is 12 amino acids. From germline, CDR1 is ENHRY and CDR2 SYGVKD. CDR3 amino acids: CATRTGVYEQYF.

CDR3 sequence reads: CASTLAGAYEQYF. The gene calls are TRBV28 and TRBJ2-7; TCRdb indicates TRBD2, and absent DNA this call remains unverified. The germline gives CDR1 MDHEN, CDR2 SYDVKM. CDR3 size: 13 residues.

The chain has TRBV12-3 or TRBV12-4 and TRBJ1-2; TCRdb's D call, TRBD1, is unchecked because there is no DNA. CDR3 size: 15 residues. CDR3: CASSLGQGEGYGYTF.

The V and J genes are TRBV20-1 and TRBJ1-1. CDR3 length: 16 residues. Germline-derived CDR1 and CDR2 are DFQATT and SNEGSKA (reference sequence). The CDR3: CSAPLALLSMNTEAFF.

This sequence joins TRBV29-1 and TRBJ1-2; absent DNA, TCRdb's TRBD1 call cannot be checked. There are 14 residues in the CDR3. CDR1 and CDR2 from the germline V gene are SQVTM and ANQGSEA. The CDR3 region is CSVEQGDINYGYTF.

The V and J genes are TRBV5-1 and TRBJ2-3. The CDR3 covers 15 residues. Germline V gene data show CDR1 as SGHRS and CDR2 as YFSETQ. CDR3 residues: CASSLAGPSTDTQYF.

The chain joins TRBV20-1 to TRBJ2-1. Germline V gene data show CDR1 as DFQATT and CDR2 as SNEGSKA (reference sequence). The CDR3 loop spans 12 amino acids. CDR3 amino acids: CSARRTSNEQFF.

This chain connects TRBV6-1 to TRBJ2-2; TCRdb calls TRBD1, which cannot be checked without DNA. The length of the CDR3 is 15 residues. CDR1 is MNHNS, CDR2 SASEGT, per germline. The CDR3: CATRPGQGAAGELFF.

This rearrangement joins TRBV20-1 to TRBJ1-2; the TRBD1 assignment by TCRdb is unverifiable without DNA. Germline CDR1 DFQATT, CDR2 SNEGSKA (reference sequence). This CDR3 has 14 residues. The CDR3 loop reads CSAQGQGGNYGYTF.